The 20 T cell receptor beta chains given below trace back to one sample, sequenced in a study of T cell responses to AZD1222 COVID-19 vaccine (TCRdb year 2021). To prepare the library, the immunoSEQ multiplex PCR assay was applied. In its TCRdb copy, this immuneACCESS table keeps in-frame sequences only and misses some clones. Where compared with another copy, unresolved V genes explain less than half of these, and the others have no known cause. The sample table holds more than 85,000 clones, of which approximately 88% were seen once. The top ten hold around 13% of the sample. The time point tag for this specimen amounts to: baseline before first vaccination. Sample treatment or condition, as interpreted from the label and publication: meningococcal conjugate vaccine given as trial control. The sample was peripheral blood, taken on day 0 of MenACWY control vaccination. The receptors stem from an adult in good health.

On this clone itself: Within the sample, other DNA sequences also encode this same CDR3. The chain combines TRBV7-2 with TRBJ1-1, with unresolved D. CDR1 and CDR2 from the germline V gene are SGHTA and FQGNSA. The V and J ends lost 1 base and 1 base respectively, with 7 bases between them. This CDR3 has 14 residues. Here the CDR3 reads CASSLVYRNTEAFF. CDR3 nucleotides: TGTGCCAGCAGCTTAGTTTACAGGAACACTGAAGCTTTCTTT.

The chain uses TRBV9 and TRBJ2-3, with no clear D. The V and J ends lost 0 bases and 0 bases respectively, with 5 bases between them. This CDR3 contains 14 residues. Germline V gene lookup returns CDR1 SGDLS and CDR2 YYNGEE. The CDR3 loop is CASSVEGSTDTQYF. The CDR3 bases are TGTGCCAGCAGCGTAGAAGGCAGCACAGATACGCAGTATTTT.

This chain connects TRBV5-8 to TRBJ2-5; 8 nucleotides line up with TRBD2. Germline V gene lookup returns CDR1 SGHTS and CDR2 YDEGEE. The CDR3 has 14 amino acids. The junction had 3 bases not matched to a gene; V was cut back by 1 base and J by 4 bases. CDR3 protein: CASSLPAGGETQYF. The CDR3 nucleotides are TGTGCCAGCAGCTTGCCGGCGGGGGGAGAGACCCAGTACTTC.

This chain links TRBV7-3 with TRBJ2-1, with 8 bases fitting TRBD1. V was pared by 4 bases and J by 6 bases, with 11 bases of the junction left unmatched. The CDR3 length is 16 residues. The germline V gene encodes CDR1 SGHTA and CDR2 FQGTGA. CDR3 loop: CASSSRAGGASNEQFF. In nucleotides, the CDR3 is TGTGCCAGCAGCTCGCGAGCAGGGGGCGCGAGCAATGAGCAGTTCTTC.

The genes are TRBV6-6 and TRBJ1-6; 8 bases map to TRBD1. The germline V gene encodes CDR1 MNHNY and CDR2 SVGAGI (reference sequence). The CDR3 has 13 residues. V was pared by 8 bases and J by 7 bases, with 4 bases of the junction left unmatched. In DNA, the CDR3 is TGTGCCAGCTTGCGGACAGGGAATTCACCCCTCCACTTT. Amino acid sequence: CASLRTGNSPLHF.

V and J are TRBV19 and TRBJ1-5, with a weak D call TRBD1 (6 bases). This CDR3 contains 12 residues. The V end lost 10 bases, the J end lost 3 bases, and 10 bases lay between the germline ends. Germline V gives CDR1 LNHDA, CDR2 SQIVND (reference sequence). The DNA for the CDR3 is TGTGCCACCAGGGGAAACAATCAGCCCCAGCATTTT. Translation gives CATRGNNQPQHF.

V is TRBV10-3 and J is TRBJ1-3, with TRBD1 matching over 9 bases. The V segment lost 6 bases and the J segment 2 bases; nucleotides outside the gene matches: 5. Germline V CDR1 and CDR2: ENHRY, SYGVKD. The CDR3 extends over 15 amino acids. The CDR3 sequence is CAIRATGGAGNTIYF. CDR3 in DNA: TGTGCCATCAGAGCGACAGGGGGGGCTGGAAACACCATATATTTT.

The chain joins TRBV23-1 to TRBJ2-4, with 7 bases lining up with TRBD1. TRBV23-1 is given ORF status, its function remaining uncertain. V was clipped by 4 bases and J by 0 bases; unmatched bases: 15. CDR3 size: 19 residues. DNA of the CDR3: TGCGCCAGCAGTCTATCTGACAGGGAGTATTTATTAGCCAAAAACATTCAGTACTTC. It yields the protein CASSLSDREYLLAKNIQYF.

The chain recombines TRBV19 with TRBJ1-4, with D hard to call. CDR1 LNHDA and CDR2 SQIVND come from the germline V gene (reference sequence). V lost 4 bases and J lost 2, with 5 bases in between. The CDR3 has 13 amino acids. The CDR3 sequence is CASSRGTNEKLFF. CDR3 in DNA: TGTGCCAGTAGTAGAGGGACTAATGAAAAACTGTTTTTT.

For the CDR3, the DNA is TGCAGCGTTGTGGTGGGAACTGAAGCTTTCTTT. Its translation: CSVVVGTEAFF. The V call is TRBV29-1, the J call TRBJ1-1; D remains ambiguous. This CDR3 has 11 residues. Germline V gives CDR1 SQVTM, CDR2 ANQGSEA. V dropped 4 bases and J dropped 5 bases, with 8 bases sitting between them.

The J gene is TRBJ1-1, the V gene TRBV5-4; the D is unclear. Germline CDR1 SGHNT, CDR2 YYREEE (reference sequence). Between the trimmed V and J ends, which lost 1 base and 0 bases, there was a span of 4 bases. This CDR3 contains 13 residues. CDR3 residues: CASSLRMNTEAFF. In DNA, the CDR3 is TGTGCCAGCAGCTTGCGGATGAACACTGAAGCTTTCTTT.

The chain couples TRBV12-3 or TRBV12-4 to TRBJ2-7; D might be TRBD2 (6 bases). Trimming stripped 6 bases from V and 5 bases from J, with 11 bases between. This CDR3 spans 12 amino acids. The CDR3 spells CASSQGGHEQYF. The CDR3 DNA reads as TGTGCCAGCAGCCAGGGAGGTCACGAGCAGTACTTC.

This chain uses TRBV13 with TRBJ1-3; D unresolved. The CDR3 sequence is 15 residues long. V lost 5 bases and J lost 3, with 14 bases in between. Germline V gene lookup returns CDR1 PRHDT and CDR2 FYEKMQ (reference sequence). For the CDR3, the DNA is TGTGCCAGCAGCAAAATAGGACTCCTTGGAAACACCATATATTTT. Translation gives CASSKIGLLGNTIYF.

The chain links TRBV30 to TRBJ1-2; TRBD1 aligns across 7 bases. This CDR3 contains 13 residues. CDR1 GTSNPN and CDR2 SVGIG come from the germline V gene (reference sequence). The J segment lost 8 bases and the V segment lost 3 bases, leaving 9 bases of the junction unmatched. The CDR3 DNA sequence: TGTGCCTGGAGCAATACAGGGGAAGGGGGCTACACCTTC. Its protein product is CAWSNTGEGGYTF.

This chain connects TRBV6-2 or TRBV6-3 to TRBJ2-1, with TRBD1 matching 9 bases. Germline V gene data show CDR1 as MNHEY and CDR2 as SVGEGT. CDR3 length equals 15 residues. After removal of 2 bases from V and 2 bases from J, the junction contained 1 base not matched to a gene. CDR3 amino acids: CASSYGQGPYNEQFF. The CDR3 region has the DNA TGTGCCAGCAGTTACGGACAGGGGCCCTACAATGAGCAGTTCTTC.

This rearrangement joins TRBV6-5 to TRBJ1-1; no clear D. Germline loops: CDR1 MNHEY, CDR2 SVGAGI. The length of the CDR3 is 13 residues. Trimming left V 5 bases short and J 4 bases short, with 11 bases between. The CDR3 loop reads CASSRRAGTEAFF. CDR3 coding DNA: TGTGCCAGCAGTCGCCGGGCCGGCACTGAAGCTTTCTTT.

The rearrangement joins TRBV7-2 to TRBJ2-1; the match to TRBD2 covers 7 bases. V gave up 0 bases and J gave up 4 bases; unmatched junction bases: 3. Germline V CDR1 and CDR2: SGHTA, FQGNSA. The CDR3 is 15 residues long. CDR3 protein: CASSLALAVYNEQFF. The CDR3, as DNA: TGTGCCAGCAGCTTAGCTCTAGCGGTTTACAATGAGCAGTTCTTC.

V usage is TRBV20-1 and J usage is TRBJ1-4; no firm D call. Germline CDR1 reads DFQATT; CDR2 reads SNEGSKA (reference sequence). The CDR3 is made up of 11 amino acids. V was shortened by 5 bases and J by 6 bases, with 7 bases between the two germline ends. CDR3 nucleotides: TGCAGTGCTGGAAGATATGAAAAACTGTTTTTT. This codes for CSAGRYEKLFF.

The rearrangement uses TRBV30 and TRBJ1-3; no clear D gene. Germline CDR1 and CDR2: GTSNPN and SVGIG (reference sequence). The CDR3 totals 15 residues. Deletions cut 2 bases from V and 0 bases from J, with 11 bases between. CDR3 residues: CAWSYKGISGNTIYF. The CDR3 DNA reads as TGTGCCTGGAGTTATAAAGGGATCTCTGGAAACACCATATATTTT.

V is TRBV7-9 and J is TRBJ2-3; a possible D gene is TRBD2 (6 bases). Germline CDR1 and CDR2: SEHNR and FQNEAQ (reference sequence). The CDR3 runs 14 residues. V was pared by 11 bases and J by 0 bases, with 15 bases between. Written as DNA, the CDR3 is TGTGCCCTCCGGATAGCGGAGAGCACAGATACGCAGTATTTT. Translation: CALRIAESTDTQYF. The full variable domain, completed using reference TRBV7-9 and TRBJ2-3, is DTGVSQNPRHKITKRGQNVTFRCDPISEHNRLYWYRQTLGQGPEFLTYFQNEAQLEKSRLLSDRFSAERPKGSFSTLEIQRTEQGDSAMYLCALRIAESTDTQYFGPGTRLTVL.